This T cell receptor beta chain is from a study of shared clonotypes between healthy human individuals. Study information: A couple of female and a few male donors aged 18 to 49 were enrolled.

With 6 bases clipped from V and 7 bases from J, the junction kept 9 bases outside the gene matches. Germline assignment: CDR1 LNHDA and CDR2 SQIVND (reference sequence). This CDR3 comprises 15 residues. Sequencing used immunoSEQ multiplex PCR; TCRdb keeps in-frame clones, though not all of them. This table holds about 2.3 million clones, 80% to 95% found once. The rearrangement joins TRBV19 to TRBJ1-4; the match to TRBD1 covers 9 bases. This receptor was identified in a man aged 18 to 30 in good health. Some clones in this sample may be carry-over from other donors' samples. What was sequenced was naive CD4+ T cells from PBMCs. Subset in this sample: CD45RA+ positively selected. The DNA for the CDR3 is TGTGCCAGTAGAGCCTCACAGGGGGCGCGTGAAAAACTGTTTTTT. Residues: CASRASQGAREKLFF. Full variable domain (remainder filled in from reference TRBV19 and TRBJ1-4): DGGITQSPKYLFRKEGQNVTLSCEQNLNHDAMYWYRQDPGQGLRLIYYSQIVNDFQKGDIAEGYSVSREKKESFPLTVTSAQKNPTAFYLCASRASQGAREKLFFGSGTQLSVL.